The sequence of this T cell receptor beta chain was determined in a study of T cells in Graves' hyperthyroidism and ophthalmopathy. Germline CDR1 MNHEY, CDR2 SMNVEV (reference sequence). The CDR3 is made up of 15 amino acids. J lost 4 bases, V lost 2 bases, and 5 bases had no gene match. This clonotype was detected many times. Its antigen is as yet unknown. Patients having uncontrolled infection, another autoimmune disease, pregnancy or lactation were not included. Findings of the study overall: Researchers found most expanded thyroid clonotypes above 0.001 in blood as well.

RNA transcripts provided the source from which TCR beta CDR3 regions were amplified. Using the HTBI primer set, a first-round RT-PCR was run on the TCR CDR3. A single record per CDR3 protein comes from TCRdb applying MiXCR to the multiplex PCR reads. This sample has about 360,000 distinct CDR3 sequences; roughly 13% occur once, and the top ten carry 9.2%. The gene calls are TRBV27 and TRBJ2-1; the match to TRBD2 covers 7 bases. This TCR derives from a woman in her late teens or twenties with Graves' hyperthyroidism. The specimen was blood. This CDR3 reads CASSLSGVLYNEQFF. The DNA for the CDR3 is TGTGCCAGCAGTTTAAGCGGGGTTTTATACAATGAGCAGTTCTTC.